This T cell receptor (beta chain) was captured in a study of low-dose radiotherapy and immunotherapy resistance in tumors. Background on the study: Intravenous ipilimumab 1 mg/kg every six weeks was given with nivolumab 240 mg every two weeks.

Losses at the gene ends were 7 bases for V and 1 base for J; bases not matched to a gene: 6. Germline V CDR1 and CDR2: MDHEN, SYDVKM. The CDR3 is made up of 15 amino acids. TRAV and TRBV primers primed cDNA for both TCRalpha and TCRbeta. TCRs were amplified for roughly 22 PCR cycles with a constant-region primer and V-primer adapter. With in vitro transcription, the isolated mRNA was amplified. One entry per CDR3 protein, called by TCRdb with MiXCR from the reads. The table includes roughly 16,000 distinct CDR3 sequences, approximately 70% detected once. This clonotype occurred a few times. This TCR derives from a human donor with advanced metastatic prostate, ovarian, gallbladder or colorectal cancer (not recorded which). This table probably holds off-target reads from a library built for another chain. The chain combines TRBV28 with TRBJ2-5; TRBD1 matches 10 bases. CDR3 amino acids: CASKRGQGFQETQYF. For the CDR3, the DNA is TGTGCCAGCAAGAGGGGACAGGGGTTCCAAGAGACCCAGTACTTC.